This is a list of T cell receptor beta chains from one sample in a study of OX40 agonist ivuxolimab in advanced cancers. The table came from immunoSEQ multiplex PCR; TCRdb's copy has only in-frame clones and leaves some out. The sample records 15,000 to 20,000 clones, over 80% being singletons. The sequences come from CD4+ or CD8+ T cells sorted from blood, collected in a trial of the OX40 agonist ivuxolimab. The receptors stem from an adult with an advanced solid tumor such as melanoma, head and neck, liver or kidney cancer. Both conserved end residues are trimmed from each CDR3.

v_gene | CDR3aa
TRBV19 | ASSVGYSNQPQH
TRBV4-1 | ASSQARSDETQY
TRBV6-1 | ASTKRDYYNEQF
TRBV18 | ASSPTGNIAEAF
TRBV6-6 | ASSRRGNNQPQH
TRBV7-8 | ASSPERSGSADIQY
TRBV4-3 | ASSQDGFRGDEQY
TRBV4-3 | ASSRSGNYNEQF
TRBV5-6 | ASSPGPSNEQY
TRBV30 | AWSGGGKG
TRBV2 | ASRSGYTGELF
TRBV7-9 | ASSPPGYNEQF
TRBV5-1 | ASSLVGSGRDEQF
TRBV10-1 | ASTGRWANEQY
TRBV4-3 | ASSQDSQGLDTQY
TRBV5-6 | ASRSRDTGELF
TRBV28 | ASSLGQNTEAF
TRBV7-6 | ASSLGSGTHNEQF
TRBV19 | ASSLGVNSYNEQF
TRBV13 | ASSLVAQETQY
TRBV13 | ASSPGRSISYEQY
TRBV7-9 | ASSFPTSGSLETQY
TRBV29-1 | SVEDREITGELF